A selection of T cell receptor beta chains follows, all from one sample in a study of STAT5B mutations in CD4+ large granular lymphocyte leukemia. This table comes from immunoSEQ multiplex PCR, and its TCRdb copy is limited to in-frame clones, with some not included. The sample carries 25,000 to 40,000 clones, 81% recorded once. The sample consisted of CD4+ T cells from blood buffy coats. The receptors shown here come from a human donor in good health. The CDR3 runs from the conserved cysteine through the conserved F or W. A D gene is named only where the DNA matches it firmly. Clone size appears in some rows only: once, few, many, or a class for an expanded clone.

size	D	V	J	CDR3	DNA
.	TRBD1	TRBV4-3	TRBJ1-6	CASSQGDSYNSPLHF	TGCGCCAGCAGCCAAGGGGACAGCTATAATTCACCCCTCCACTTT
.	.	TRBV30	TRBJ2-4	CAWKQDKNIQYF	TGTGCCTGGAAACAGGACAAAAACATTCAGTACTTC
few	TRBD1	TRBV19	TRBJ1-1	CASTPIWDSVNTEAFF	TGTGCCAGTACCCCAATTTGGGACAGCGTGAACACTGAAGCTTTCTTT
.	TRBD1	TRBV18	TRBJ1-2	CASSPPTLQGAFNYGYTF	TGTGCCAGCTCACCACCTACACTTCAGGGGGCCTTTAACTATGGCTACACCTTC
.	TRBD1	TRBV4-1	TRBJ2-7	CASSPTRDRVAYEQYF	TGCGCCAGCAGCCCCACCCGGGACAGGGTGGCGTACGAGCAGTACTTC
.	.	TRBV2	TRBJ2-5	CASSEKSGRGRETQYF	TGTGCCAGCAGTGAAAAATCGGGGCGGGGTCGGGAGACCCAGTACTTC
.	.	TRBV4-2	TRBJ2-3	CASSQAPGPTTDTQYF	TGTGCCAGCAGCCAAGCCCCGGGACCAACCACAGATACGCAGTATTTT
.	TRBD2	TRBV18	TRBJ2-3	CASSPSSGITDTQYF	TGTGCCAGCTCACCGTCTAGCGGGATTACAGATACGCAGTATTTT
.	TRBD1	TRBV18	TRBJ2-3	CASSGGTGRTDTQYF	TGTGCCAGCTCCGGGGGGACAGGGCGCACAGATACGCAGTATTTT
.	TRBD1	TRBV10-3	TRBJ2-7	CAISVGQGYEQYF	TGTGCCATCAGTGTTGGACAGGGCTACGAGCAGTACTTC
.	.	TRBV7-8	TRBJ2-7	CASSLIEGQYF	TGTGCCAGCAGCTTAATAGAGGGGCAGTACTTC
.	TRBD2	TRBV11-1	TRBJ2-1	CASSDGSGSSYNEQFF	TGTGCCAGCTCGGACGGTAGCGGGAGCTCCTACAATGAGCAGTTCTTC
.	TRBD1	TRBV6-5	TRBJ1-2	CASSLTGVGGYTF	TGTGCCAGCAGTTTGACAGGGGTTGGTGGCTACACCTTC
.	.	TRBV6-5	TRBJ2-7	CASSRLDRLYEQYF	TGTGCCAGCAGCCGACTGGACCGCCTCTACGAGCAGTACTTC
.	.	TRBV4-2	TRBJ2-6	CASSQDLRGLTGANVLTF	TGTGCCAGCAGCCAAGATCTTAGGGGGTTGACTGGGGCCAACGTCCTGACTTTC
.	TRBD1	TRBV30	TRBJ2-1	CAWGPRDRGLDEQFF	TGTGCCTGGGGCCCTCGGGACAGGGGTCTCGATGAGCAGTTCTTC
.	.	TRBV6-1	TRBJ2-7	CASKGVYEQYF	TGTGCCAGCAAGGGCGTTTACGAGCAGTACTTC
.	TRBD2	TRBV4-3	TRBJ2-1	CASSPLQGGSRDEQFF	TGCGCCAGCAGCCCACTGCAGGGAGGGTCTCGGGATGAGCAGTTCTTC
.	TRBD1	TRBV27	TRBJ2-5	CASLGQDQETQYF	TGTGCCAGCTTAGGACAGGATCAAGAGACCCAGTACTTC
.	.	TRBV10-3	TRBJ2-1	CAISPVAGSRNEQFF	TGTGCCATCAGCCCCGTGGCGGGTTCAAGGAATGAGCAGTTCTTC
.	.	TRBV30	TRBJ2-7	CAWTPPTVGRDLTYEQYF	TGTGCCTGGACCCCTCCTACGGTCGGGCGAGACTTAACCTACGAGCAGTACTTC
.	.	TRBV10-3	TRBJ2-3	CAISLQGESTDTQYF	TGTGCCATCAGCCTACAGGGCGAGAGCACAGATACGCAGTATTTT
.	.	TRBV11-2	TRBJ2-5	CASSLVAGQSQETQYF	TGTGCCAGCAGCTTAGTTGCGGGACAGTCGCAAGAGACCCAGTACTTC
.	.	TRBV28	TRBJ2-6	CASSSASSGANVLTF	TGTGCCAGCAGTTCCGCCAGCTCTGGGGCCAACGTCCTGACTTTC
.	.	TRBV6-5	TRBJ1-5	CASSLGGGVDQPQHF	TGTGCCAGCAGCTTAGGCGGGGGAGTAGATCAGCCCCAGCATTTT
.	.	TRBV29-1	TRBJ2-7	CSVDSYRGYYEQYF	TGCAGCGTTGACTCCTACCGAGGATACTACGAGCAGTACTTC
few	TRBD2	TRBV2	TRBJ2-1	CASSESTSGSNEQFF	TGTGCCAGCAGTGAATCGACTAGCGGGTCCAATGAGCAGTTCTTC
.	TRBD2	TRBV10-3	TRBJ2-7	CAIRASGGSSYEQYF	TGTGCCATCAGGGCTAGCGGTGGGAGCTCCTACGAGCAGTACTTC
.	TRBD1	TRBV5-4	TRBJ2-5	CASSPGQGGWQETQYF	TGTGCCAGCAGCCCGGGACAGGGTGGCTGGCAAGAGACCCAGTACTTC
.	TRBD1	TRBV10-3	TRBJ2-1	CAISHGRAGQGASEQFF	TGTGCCATCAGCCATGGCCGGGCGGGACAGGGGGCTAGTGAGCAGTTCTTC
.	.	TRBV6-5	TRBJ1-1	CASSRGQTNTEAFF	TGTGCCAGCAGTCGCGGACAGACTAACACTGAAGCTTTCTTT
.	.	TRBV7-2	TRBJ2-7	CASSSMALGELYF	TGTGCCAGCAGCTCCATGGCCCTCGGTGAGTTGTACTTC
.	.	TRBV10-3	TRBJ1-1	CAISARDTEAFF	TGTGCCATCAGTGCCAGGGACACTGAAGCTTTCTTT
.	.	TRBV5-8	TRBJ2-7	CASGAGTVSYEQYF	TGTGCCAGCGGCGCCGGGACGGTCTCCTACGAGCAGTACTTC
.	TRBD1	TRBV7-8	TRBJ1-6	CASSGSGGADSPLHF	TGTGCCAGCAGCGGCTCAGGGGGCGCAGATTCACCCCTCCACTTT
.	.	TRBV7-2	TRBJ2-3	CASSLGTRTDTQYF	TGTGCCAGCAGCTTAGGGACGAGAACAGATACGCAGTATTTT
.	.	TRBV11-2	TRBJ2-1	CASSLGTEEQFF	TGTGCCAGCAGCTTAGGTACTGAGGAGCAGTTCTTC
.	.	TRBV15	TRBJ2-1	CATSRGSGYRTYNEQFF	TGTGCCACCAGCAGAGGGTCCGGCTACCGGACCTACAATGAGCAGTTCTTC
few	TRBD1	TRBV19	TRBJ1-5	CASIGGQLYSNQPQHF	TGTGCCAGTATCGGGGGACAGCTTTATAGCAATCAGCCCCAGCATTTT
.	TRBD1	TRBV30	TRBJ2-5	CAWSPGTAETQYF	TGTGCCTGGAGTCCTGGGACAGCCGAGACCCAGTACTTC
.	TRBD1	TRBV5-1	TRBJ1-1	CASSISGTANTEAFF	TGCGCCAGCAGCATCTCCGGGACAGCGAACACTGAAGCTTTCTTT
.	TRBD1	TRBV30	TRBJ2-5	CAWRDRTGIKETQYF	TGTGCCTGGAGAGATAGGACAGGAATCAAAGAGACCCAGTACTTC
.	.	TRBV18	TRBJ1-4	CASSPPRGDGSNEKLFF	TGTGCCAGCTCACCACCGAGGGGGGACGGTTCTAATGAAAAACTGTTTTTT
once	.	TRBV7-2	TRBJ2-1	CASSLMENSYNEQFF	TGTGCCAGCAGCTTAATGGAGAACTCCTACAATGAGCAGTTCTTC
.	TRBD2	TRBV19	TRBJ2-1	CASTSRLAGTYNEQFF	TGTGCCAGTACTTCACGACTAGCGGGGACCTACAATGAGCAGTTCTTC
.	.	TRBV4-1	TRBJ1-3	CASSQDGPPQLSSGNTIYF	TGCGCCAGCAGCCAAGATGGGCCCCCCCAATTGAGCTCTGGAAACACCATATATTTT
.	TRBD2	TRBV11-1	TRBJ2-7	CASSFWEREGEQYF	TGTGCCAGCAGCTTCTGGGAGCGGGAAGGCGAGCAGTACTTC
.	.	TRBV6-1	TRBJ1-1	CASSERPLGAEAFF	TGTGCCAGCAGTGAAAGGCCCCTAGGGGCTGAAGCTTTCTTT
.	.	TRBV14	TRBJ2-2	CASSRQMGTVTGELFF	TGTGCCAGCAGTCGTCAGATGGGGACCGTAACCGGGGAGCTGTTTTTT
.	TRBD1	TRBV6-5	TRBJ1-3	CASSRTGGGNTIYF	TGTGCCAGCAGTCGGACAGGGGGGGGAAACACCATATATTTT
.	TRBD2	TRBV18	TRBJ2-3	CASSPPGLGSDTQYF	TGTGCCAGCTCACCACCGGGACTAGGATCAGATACGCAGTATTTT
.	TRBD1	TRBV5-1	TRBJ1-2	CASSLEAGGGYTF	TGCGCCAGCAGCTTGGAGGCAGGGGGAGGCTACACCTTC